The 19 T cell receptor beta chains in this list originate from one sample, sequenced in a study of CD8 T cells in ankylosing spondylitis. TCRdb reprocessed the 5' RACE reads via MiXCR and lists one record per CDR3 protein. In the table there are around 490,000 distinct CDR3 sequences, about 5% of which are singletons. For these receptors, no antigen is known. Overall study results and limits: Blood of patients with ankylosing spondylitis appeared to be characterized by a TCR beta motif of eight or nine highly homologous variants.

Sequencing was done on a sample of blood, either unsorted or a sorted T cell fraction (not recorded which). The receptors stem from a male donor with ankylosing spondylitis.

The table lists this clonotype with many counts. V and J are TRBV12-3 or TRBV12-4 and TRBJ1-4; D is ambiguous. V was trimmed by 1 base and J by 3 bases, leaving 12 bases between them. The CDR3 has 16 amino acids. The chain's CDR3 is CASSLGQLRANEKLFF. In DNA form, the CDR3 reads TGTGCCAGCAGTTTAGGGCAGCTCCGCGCTAATGAAAAACTGTTTTTT.

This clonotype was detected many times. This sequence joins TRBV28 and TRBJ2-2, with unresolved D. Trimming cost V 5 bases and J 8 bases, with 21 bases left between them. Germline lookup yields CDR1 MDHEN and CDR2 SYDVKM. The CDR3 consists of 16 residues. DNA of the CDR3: TGTGCCAGCAGTCCCTGGGCCAGAGGCCTCCGTGGGGAGCTGTTTTTT. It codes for CASSPWARGLRGELFF.

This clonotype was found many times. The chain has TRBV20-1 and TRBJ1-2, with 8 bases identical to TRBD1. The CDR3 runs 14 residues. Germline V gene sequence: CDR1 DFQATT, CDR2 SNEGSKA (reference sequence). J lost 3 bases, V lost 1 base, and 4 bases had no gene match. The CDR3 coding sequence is TGCAGTGCTAGAGCCCACAGGGGGGACTATGGCTACACCTTC. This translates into CSARAHRGDYGYTF.

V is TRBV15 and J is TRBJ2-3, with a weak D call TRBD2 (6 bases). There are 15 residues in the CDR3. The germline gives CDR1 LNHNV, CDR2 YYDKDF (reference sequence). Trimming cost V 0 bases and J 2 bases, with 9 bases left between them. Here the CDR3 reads CATSREGLHTDTQYF. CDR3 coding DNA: TGTGCCACCAGCAGAGAGGGACTTCACACAGATACGCAGTATTTT.

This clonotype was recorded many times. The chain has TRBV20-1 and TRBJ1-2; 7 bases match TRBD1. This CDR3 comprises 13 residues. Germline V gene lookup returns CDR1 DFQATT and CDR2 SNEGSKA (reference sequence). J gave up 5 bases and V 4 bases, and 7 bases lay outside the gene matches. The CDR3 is CSATTGKGYGYTF. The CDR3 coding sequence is TGCAGTGCTACGACAGGGAAAGGTTATGGCTACACCTTC.

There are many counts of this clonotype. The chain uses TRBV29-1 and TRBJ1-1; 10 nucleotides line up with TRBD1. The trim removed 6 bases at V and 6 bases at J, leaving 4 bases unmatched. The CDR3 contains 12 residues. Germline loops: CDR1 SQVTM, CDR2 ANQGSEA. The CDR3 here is CSVGGTGAEAFF. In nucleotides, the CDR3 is TGCAGCGTCGGCGGGACAGGGGCTGAAGCTTTCTTT.

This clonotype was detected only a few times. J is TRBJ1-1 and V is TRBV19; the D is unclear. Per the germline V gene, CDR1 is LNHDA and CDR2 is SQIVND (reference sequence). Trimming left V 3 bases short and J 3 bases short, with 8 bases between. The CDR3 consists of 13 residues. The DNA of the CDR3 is TGTGCCAGTAGTATCACCGGCTACACTGAAGCTTTCTTT. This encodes CASSITGYTEAFF.

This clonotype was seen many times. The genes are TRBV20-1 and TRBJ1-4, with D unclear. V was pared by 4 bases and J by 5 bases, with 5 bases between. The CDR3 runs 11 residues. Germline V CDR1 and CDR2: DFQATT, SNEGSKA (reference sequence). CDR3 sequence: CSATGNEKLFF. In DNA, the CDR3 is TGCAGTGCTACCGGGAATGAAAAACTGTTTTTT.

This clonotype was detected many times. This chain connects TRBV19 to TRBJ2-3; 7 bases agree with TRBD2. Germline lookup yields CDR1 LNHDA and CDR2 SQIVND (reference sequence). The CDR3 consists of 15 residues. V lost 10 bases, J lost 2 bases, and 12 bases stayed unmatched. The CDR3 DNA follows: TGTGCCACCCTCCCCAGGGCGGGGGACACAGATACGCAGTATTTT. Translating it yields CATLPRAGDTDTQYF.

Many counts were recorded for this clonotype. CDR3 protein: CASSLVKGAEQFF. The CDR3 DNA reads TGTGCCAGCAGCTTAGTAAAGGGGGCTGAGCAGTTCTTC. The rearrangement links TRBV7-9 to TRBJ2-1; 7 bases match TRBD1. With 1 base clipped from V and 9 bases from J, the junction kept 3 bases outside the gene matches. The germline CDR1 and CDR2 sequences are SEHNR and FQNEAQ (reference sequence). The CDR3 extends over 13 amino acids.

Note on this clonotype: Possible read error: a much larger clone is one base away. The CDR3 DNA follows: TGCAGTGCGCCCGGGACAGGGAAGAGCAATCAGCCCCCGCATTTT. It is translated as CSAPGTGKSNQPPHF. The genes are TRBV20-1 and TRBJ1-5; 9 bases align to TRBD1. Per germline, CDR1 DFQATT and CDR2 SNEGSKA (reference sequence). The CDR3 extends over 15 amino acids.

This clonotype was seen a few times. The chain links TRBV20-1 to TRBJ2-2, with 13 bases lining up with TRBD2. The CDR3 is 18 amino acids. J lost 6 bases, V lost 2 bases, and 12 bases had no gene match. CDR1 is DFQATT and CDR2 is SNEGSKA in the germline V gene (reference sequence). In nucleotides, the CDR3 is TGCAGTGCTAGACCCGGACTAGCGGGAGCTTTTCTCCCCGGGGAGCTGTTTTTT. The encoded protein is CSARPGLAGAFLPGELFF.

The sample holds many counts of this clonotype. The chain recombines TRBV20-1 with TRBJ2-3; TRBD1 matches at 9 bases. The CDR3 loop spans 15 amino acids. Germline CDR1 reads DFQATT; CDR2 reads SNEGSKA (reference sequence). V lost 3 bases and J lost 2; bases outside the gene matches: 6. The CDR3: CSASGTGPVTDTQYF. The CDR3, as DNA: TGCAGTGCTAGCGGGACAGGGCCCGTCACAGATACGCAGTATTTT.

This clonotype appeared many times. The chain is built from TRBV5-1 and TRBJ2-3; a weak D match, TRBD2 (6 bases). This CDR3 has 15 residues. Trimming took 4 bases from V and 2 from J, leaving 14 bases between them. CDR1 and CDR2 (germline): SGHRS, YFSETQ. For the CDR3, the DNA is TGCGCCAGCAGCGGTAGCGGATCTGACACAGATACGCAGTATTTT. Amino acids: CASSGSGSDTDTQYF.

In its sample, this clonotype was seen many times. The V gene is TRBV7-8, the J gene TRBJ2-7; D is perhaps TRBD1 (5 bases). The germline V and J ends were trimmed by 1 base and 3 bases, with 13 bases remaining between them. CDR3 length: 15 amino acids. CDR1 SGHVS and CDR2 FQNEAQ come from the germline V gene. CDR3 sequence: CASSLGGLGSYEQYF. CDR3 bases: TGTGCCAGCAGCTTAGGGGGCCTCGGTAGCTACGAGCAGTACTTC.

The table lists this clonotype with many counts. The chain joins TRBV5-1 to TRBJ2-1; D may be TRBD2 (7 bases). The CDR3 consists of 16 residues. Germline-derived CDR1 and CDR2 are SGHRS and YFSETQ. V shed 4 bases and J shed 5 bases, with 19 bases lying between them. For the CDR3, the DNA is TGCGCCAGCAGCCTTACACGGGGGGCCGCTCACAATGAGCAGTTCTTC. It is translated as CASSLTRGAAHNEQFF.

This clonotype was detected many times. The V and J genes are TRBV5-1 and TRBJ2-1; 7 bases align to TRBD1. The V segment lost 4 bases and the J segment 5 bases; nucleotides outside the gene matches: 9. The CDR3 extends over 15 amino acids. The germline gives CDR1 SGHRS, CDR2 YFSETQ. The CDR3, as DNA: TGCGCCAGCAGCCACAATACCGGGACAGACAATGAGCAGTTCTTC. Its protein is CASSHNTGTDNEQFF.

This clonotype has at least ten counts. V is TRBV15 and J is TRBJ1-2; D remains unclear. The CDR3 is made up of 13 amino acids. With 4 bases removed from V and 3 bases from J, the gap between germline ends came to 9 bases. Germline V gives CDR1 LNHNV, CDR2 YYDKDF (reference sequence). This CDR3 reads CATSNEHHYGYTF. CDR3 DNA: TGTGCCACCAGCAACGAACATCACTATGGCTACACCTTC.

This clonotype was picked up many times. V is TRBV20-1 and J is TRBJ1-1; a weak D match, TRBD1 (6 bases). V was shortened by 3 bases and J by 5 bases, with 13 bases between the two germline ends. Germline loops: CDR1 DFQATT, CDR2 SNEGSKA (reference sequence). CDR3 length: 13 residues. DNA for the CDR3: TGCAGTGCTAGGCGGGGGGCTGATACTGAAGCTTTCTTT. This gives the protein CSARRGADTEAFF.